A single sample gave rise to the 28 T cell receptor beta chains below, sequenced in a study of PD-1 blockade in classical Hodgkin lymphoma. Clones were read by immunoSEQ multiplex PCR, and TCRdb kept only the in-frame ones, dropping some. This sample has around 36,000 clones, with about 90% found just once. Relapse was seen in all patients after autologous stem cell transplantation, and brentuximab vedotin exposure was variable. This sample comprised peripheral blood mononuclear cells (PBMCs), obtained at baseline. The receptor set was obtained from a human donor with classical Hodgkin lymphoma.

This sequence joins TRBV5-4 and TRBJ2-3, with 14 nucleotides matching TRBD2. The germline V gene has CDR1 SGHNT and CDR2 YYREEE (reference sequence). V lost 4 bases, J lost 2 bases, and 15 bases stayed unmatched. CDR3 length equals 20 residues. The CDR3 loop reads CASSPPGLAGVMGTTDTQYF. CDR3 sequence (DNA): TGTGCCAGCAGCCCCCCGGGACTAGCGGGAGTGATGGGCACCACAGATACGCAGTATTTT. Variable domain in full (rest from reference TRBV5-4 and TRBJ2-3): ETGVTQSPTHLIKTRGQQVTLRCSSQSGHNTVSWYQQALGQGPQFIFQYYREEENGRGNFPPRFSGLQFPNYSSELNVNALELDDSALYLCASSPPGLAGVMGTTDTQYFGPGTRLTVL.

The chain links TRBV6-5 to TRBJ2-2; perhaps D is TRBD1 or TRBD2 (5 bases each). This CDR3 contains 14 residues. Looked up from germline, CDR1 is MNHEY and CDR2 is SVGAGI. The V gene lost 8 bases and the J gene lost 2 bases, with 12 bases spanning the gap. This CDR3 reads CASSGTFNTGELFF. The CDR3 DNA follows: TGTGCCAGCTCCGGGACGTTCAACACCGGGGAGCTGTTTTTT.

V is TRBV7-8 and J is TRBJ2-7; a possible D gene is TRBD2 (6 bases). Germline values: CDR1 SGHVS, CDR2 FQNEAQ. CDR3 length: 15 amino acids. With 5 bases removed from V and 0 bases from J, the gap between germline ends came to 14 bases. The CDR3: CASSHPGTSSYEQYF. The CDR3 nucleotides are TGTGCCAGCAGCCATCCCGGGACTTCCTCCTACGAGCAGTACTTC.

This chain joins TRBV28 and TRBJ1-2; D remains unclear. Deletions cut 5 bases from V and 2 bases from J, with 9 bases between. CDR1 is MDHEN, CDR2 SYDVKM, per germline. This CDR3 has 13 amino acids. Here the CDR3 DNA reads TGTGCCAGCAGTCGCCCAGCAAACTATGGCTACACCTTC. Translated, it gives CASSRPANYGYTF.

The rearrangement links TRBV7-9 to TRBJ2-7; 7 nucleotides line up with TRBD1. The CDR3 runs to 16 residues. Germline V gene data show CDR1 as SEHNR and CDR2 as FQNEAQ (reference sequence). V lost 1 base and J lost 7; bases outside the gene matches: 13. The CDR3 reads CASSLGNRQGSSEQYF. The CDR3 region has the DNA TGTGCCAGCAGCTTAGGGAACCGACAGGGCTCAAGTGAGCAGTACTTC.

The genes are TRBV5-4 and TRBJ2-5, with 11 bases identical to TRBD2. The CDR3 spans 15 residues. V trimming: 0 bases; J trimming: 5 bases; junction bases outside the gene matches: 3. Germline V gene sequence: CDR1 SGHNT, CDR2 YYREEE (reference sequence). The CDR3, as DNA: TGTGCCAGCAGCTTGGATAGCGGGGGGGCGGAGACCCAGTACTTC. Translated: CASSLDSGGAETQYF.

The table lists this clone with a few counts. The chain has TRBV6-5 and TRBJ1-6; D is uncertain. The germline V gene encodes CDR1 MNHEY and CDR2 SVGAGI. The CDR3 has 13 residues. V was clipped by 2 bases and J by 7 bases, with 6 bases between them. CDR3 amino acids: CASSYDENSPLHF. Here the CDR3 DNA reads TGTGCCAGCAGTTACGACGAAAATTCACCCCTCCACTTT.

This clone was seen just once. The chain couples TRBV5-1 to TRBJ2-7; D is possibly TRBD2 (6 bases). V lost 0 bases and J 6 bases, leaving 10 bases between the germline ends. The CDR3 consists of 13 residues. The germline V gene encodes CDR1 SGHRS and CDR2 YFSETQ. The CDR3 DNA sequence: TGCGCCAGCAGCTTGGGGAGGGGCGTCGAGCAGTACTTC. This gives the protein CASSLGRGVEQYF.

The chain uses TRBV5-1 and TRBJ1-4, with D unclear. The CDR3 runs to 17 residues. Trimming removed 7 bases from V and 0 bases from J, with 19 bases in between. Germline values: CDR1 SGHRS, CDR2 YFSETQ. The DNA of the CDR3 is TGCGCCAGCCATCCGTACCGAGCGCGCACAACTAATGAAAAACTGTTTTTT. It yields the protein CASHPYRARTTNEKLFF.

The DNA of the CDR3 is TGTGCCAGTAGTCCAGGCCAAAGCTATGGCTACACCTTC. Translated, it gives CASSPGQSYGYTF. The chain uses TRBV19 and TRBJ1-2; D is unresolved. CDR3 size: 13 residues. Trimming stripped 5 bases from V and 4 bases from J, with 11 bases between. Per germline, CDR1 LNHDA and CDR2 SQIVND (reference sequence).

This chain joins TRBV10-2 and TRBJ1-5, with TRBD1 as a possible D gene (5 bases). Trimming cost V 5 bases and J 6 bases, with 11 bases left between them. This CDR3 spans 13 amino acids. Germline V lookup: CDR1 WSHSY, CDR2 SAAADI. The CDR3 spells CASSWGERQPQHF. CDR3 nucleotide sequence: TGCGCCAGCAGTTGGGGGGAGCGTCAGCCCCAGCATTTT.

The rearrangement uses TRBV11-2 and TRBJ1-2, with a possible D match to TRBD1 (5 bases). V lost 1 base and J lost 8, with 14 bases in between. From germline, CDR1 is SGHAT and CDR2 FQNNGV. The CDR3 extends over 14 amino acids. The CDR3 DNA is TGTGCCAGCAGCTTAGTGGGTAATTGGGGCGGCTACACCTTC. Its translation: CASSLVGNWGGYTF.

The rearrangement uses TRBV11-3 and TRBJ2-5; TRBD2 agrees at 8 bases. The CDR3 has 13 residues. Trimming cost V 5 bases and J 3 bases; bases outside gene matches: 2. Per germline, CDR1 SGHNT and CDR2 YENEEA. The CDR3 nucleotides read TGTGCCAGCAGCCCGGGAGGGGAAGAGACCCAGTACTTC. Its translation is CASSPGGEETQYF.

V and J are TRBV7-3 and TRBJ2-2; the match to TRBD2 covers 9 bases. Germline CDR1 reads SGHTA; CDR2 reads FQGTGA. After removal of 3 bases from V and 4 bases from J, the junction contained 3 bases not matched to a gene. The CDR3 runs 15 residues. The DNA for the CDR3 is TGTGCCAGCAGCTTGCTAGCGGGAATCACCGGGGAGCTGTTTTTT. As protein: CASSLLAGITGELFF.

The chain recombines TRBV28 with TRBJ2-3; a weak D match, TRBD2 (5 bases). Germline lookup yields CDR1 MDHEN and CDR2 SYDVKM. The CDR3 is 17 residues long. The V end was cut by 0 bases, the J end by 1 base, with 14 bases between. CDR3 sequence reads: CASSLWEAGGGTDTQYF. The DNA of the CDR3 is TGTGCCAGCAGTTTATGGGAGGCAGGCGGAGGCACAGATACGCAGTATTTT.

In this sample, this clone turned up a few times. CDR3 in amino acids: CASSLGQGWAGELFF. The CDR3 DNA follows: TGTGCCAGCAGTCTTGGACAGGGATGGGCCGGGGAGCTGTTTTTT. The chain joins TRBV27 to TRBJ2-2; 8 nucleotides line up with TRBD1. The CDR3 is 15 residues long. Germline lookup yields CDR1 MNHEY and CDR2 SMNVEV (reference sequence). The V segment lost 5 bases and the J segment 6 bases; nucleotides outside the gene matches: 8.

This chain joins TRBV7-2 and TRBJ2-3; TRBD2 matches 7 bases. The CDR3 has 15 residues. V was clipped by 1 base and J by 6 bases; unmatched bases: 7. Germline lookup yields CDR1 SGHTA and CDR2 FQGNSA. The CDR3: CASSLGGGPRDTQYF. In nucleotides, the CDR3 is TGTGCCAGCAGCTTAGGGGGAGGGCCGCGTGATACGCAGTATTTT.

The chain's CDR3 is CASATQEPNQPQHF. CDR3 bases: TGTGCTAGTGCCACACAGGAACCCAATCAGCCCCAGCATTTT. This chain connects TRBV12-5 to TRBJ1-5, with D possibly being TRBD1 (5 bases). V shed 7 bases and J shed 3 bases, with 13 bases lying between them. This CDR3 is built from 14 residues. Germline V CDR1 and CDR2: LGHNT, FRNRAP.

The CDR3: CAISDSRDSYEQYF. The CDR3 bases are TGTGCCATCTCGGACTCCAGGGACTCCTACGAGCAGTACTTC. The chain employs TRBV10-3 and TRBJ2-7; tentatively, D is TRBD1 or TRBD2 (5 bases each). This CDR3 is built from 14 residues. Germline V gene data show CDR1 as ENHRY and CDR2 as SYGVKD. The V end lost 8 bases, the J end lost 0 bases, and 14 bases lay between the germline ends.

The V gene is TRBV19, the J gene TRBJ1-5; D might be TRBD1 (6 bases). Germline CDR1 and CDR2: LNHDA and SQIVND (reference sequence). CDR3 length: 11 residues. Trimming cost V 8 bases and J 7 bases, with 9 bases left between them. CDR3 sequence: CASYRDQPQHF. The DNA for the CDR3 is TGTGCCAGTTACAGGGACCAGCCCCAGCATTTT.

The rearrangement joins TRBV9 to TRBJ1-1; D gene uncertain. Per germline, CDR1 SGDLS and CDR2 YYNGEE. The germline V and J ends were trimmed by 2 bases and 3 bases, with 11 bases remaining between them. The CDR3 consists of 14 residues. CDR3 sequence (DNA): TGTGCCAGCAGCGTCAACGTCGAGGACACTGAAGCTTTCTTT. It yields the protein CASSVNVEDTEAFF. Variable domain in full (rest from reference TRBV9 and TRBJ1-1): DSGVTQTPKHLITATGQRVTLRCSPRSGDLSVYWYQQSLDQGLQFLIQYYNGEERAKGNILERFSAQQFPDLHSELNLSSLELGDSALYFCASSVNVEDTEAFFGQGTRLTVV.

Comment on this clone: Germline and junction disagree at one end, which may indicate a read error. The chain links TRBV6-5 to TRBJ2-5; 8 bases are shared with TRBD1. CDR1 MNHEY and CDR2 SVGAGI come from the germline V gene. The CDR3 is 15 amino acids. CDR3 nucleotides: TGTGCCAGCAGTTACACCGGGACAGGCCAAGAAACCCAGTACTTC. Encoded protein: CASSYTGTGQETQYF.

CDR3 in amino acids: CASSTGGGGEKLFF. CDR3 nucleotides: TGTGCCAGCAGCACCGGGGGAGGTGGGGAAAAACTGTTTTTT. The chain couples TRBV4-2 to TRBJ1-4; the D gene is possibly TRBD1 (5 bases). V shed 5 bases and J shed 8 bases, with 15 bases lying between them. Germline V gene lookup returns CDR1 LGHNA and CDR2 YNFKEQ. The CDR3 is 14 amino acids.

CDR3 DNA sequence: TGTGCCAGCAGTATGGGACAGATGAACACTGAAGCTTTCTTT. As protein: CASSMGQMNTEAFF. The chain is built from TRBV2 and TRBJ1-1; 7 positions match TRBD1. V shed 5 bases, J shed 0 bases, and the junction held 3 bases outside the gene matches. Looked up from germline, CDR1 is SNHLY and CDR2 is FYNNEI. This CDR3 contains 14 residues.

This sequence joins TRBV28 and TRBJ1-2; D is unclear. Germline values: CDR1 MDHEN, CDR2 SYDVKM. This CDR3 is 13 amino acids long. Trimming pared 2 bases from V and 2 bases from J, leaving 6 bases between. CDR3 sequence reads: CASSLRANYGYTF. In nucleotides, the CDR3 is TGTGCCAGCAGTTTACGGGCGAACTATGGCTACACCTTC.

The chain employs TRBV28 and TRBJ2-2; no clear D. CDR1 and CDR2 from the germline V gene are MDHEN and SYDVKM. The V end lost 6 bases, the J end lost 6 bases, and 5 bases lay between the germline ends. This CDR3 has 11 amino acids. For the CDR3, the DNA is TGTGCCAGCAGCAACTCCGGGGAGCTGTTTTTT. Translating gives CASSNSGELFF. Using reference TRBV28 and TRBJ2-2 for the parts outside the CDR3, the full variable domain is DVKVTQSSRYLVKRTGEKVFLECVQDMDHENMFWYRQDPGLGLRLIYFSYDVKMKEKGDIPEGYSVSREKKERFSLILESASTNQTSMYLCASSNSGELFFGEGSRLTVL.

This chain uses TRBV30 with TRBJ1-1; perhaps TRBD1 as D (5 bases). Germline lookup yields CDR1 GTSNPN and CDR2 SVGIG (reference sequence). The ends were cut back, 2 bases at V and 5 bases at J, with 9 bases in the middle. The CDR3 length is 12 residues. CDR3 sequence: CAWSSAGTEAFF. In nucleotides, the CDR3 is TGTGCCTGGAGTTCGGCAGGGACTGAAGCTTTCTTT.

The CDR3 region has the DNA TGTGCCAGCAGTTACGCAGAGGAGGACACTGAAGCTTTCTTT. This sequence encodes CASSYAEEDTEAFF. This chain uses TRBV6-5 with TRBJ1-1; no clear D. The CDR3 has 14 amino acids. The V end lost 2 bases, the J end lost 3 bases, and 10 bases lay between the germline ends. CDR1 MNHEY and CDR2 SVGAGI come from the germline V gene.